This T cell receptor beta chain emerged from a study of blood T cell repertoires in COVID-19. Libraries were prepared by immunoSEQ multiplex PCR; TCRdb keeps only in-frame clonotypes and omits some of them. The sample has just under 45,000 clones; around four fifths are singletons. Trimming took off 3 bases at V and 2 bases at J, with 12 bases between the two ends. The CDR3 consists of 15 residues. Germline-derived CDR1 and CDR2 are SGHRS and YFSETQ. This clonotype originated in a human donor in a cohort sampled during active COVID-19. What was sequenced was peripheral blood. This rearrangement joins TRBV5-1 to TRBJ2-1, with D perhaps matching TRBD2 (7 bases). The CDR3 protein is CASSSGGGAYNEQFF. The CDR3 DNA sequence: TGCGCCAGCAGCTCAGGAGGGGGGGCCTACAATGAGCAGTTCTTC. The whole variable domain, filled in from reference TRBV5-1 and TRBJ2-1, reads KAGVTQTPRYLIKTRGQQVTLSCSPISGHRSVSWYQQTPGQGLQFLFEYFSETQRNKGNFPGRFSGRQFSNSRSEMNVSTLELGDSALYLCASSSGGGAYNEQFFGPGTRLTVL.